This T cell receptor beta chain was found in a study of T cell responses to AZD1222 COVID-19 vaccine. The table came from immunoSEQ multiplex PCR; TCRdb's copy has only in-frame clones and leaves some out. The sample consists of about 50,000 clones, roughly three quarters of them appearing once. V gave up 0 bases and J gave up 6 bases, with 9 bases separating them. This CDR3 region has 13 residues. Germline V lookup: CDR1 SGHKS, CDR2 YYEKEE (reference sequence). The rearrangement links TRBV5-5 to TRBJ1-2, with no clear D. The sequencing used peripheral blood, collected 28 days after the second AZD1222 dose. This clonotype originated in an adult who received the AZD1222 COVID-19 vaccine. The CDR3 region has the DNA TGTGCCAGCAGCTTGGTTTCCGGGCATGGCTACACCTTC. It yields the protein CASSLVSGHGYTF.